The clone carrying this T cell receptor (beta chain) was seen only a few times. Its target is not known. TCRdb analysed the RT-PCR reads with MiXCR anew, one entry per CDR3 protein. The repertoire has more than 700,000 distinct CDR3 sequences, 20% to 25% of them found once; the top ten carry about 10%. The sample belongs to a study of response to subunit inactivated influenza vaccine. Study-wide results and caveats: New T cells are recruited in small numbers by each seasonal influenza vaccination, according to the authors' suggestion.

V gave up 3 bases and J gave up 2 bases; unmatched junction bases: 9. CDR1 and CDR2 from the germline V gene are MDHEN and SYDVKM. The CDR3 is made up of 17 amino acids. The source is a middle-aged man who received an inactivated influenza vaccine. The rearrangement uses TRBV28 and TRBJ2-3; 9 bases are a match to TRBD2. The sample was PBMCs from blood, taken more than 4 days after vaccination. The CDR3 reads CASSLNVAGEFTDTQYF. DNA for the CDR3: TGTGCCAGCAGTTTGAATGTAGCGGGGGAATTCACAGATACGCAGTATTTT.